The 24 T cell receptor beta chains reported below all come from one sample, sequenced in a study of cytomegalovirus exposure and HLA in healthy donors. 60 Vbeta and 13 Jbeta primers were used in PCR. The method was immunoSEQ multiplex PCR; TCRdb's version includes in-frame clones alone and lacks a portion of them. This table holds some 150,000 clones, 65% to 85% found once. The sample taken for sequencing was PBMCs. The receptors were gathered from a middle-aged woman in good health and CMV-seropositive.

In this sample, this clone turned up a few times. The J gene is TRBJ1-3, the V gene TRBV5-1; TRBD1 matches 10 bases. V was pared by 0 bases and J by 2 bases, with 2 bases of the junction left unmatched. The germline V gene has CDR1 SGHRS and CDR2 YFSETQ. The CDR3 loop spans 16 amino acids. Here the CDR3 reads CASSLGQGAAGNTIYF. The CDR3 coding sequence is TGCGCCAGCAGCTTGGGACAGGGGGCAGCTGGAAACACCATATATTTT.

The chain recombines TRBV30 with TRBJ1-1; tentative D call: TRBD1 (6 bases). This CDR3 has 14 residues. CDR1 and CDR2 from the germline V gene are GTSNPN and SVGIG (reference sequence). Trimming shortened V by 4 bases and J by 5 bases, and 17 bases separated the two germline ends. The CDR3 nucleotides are TGTGCCTGGAACATGGGTGGGGGCGGAACTGAAGCTTTCTTT. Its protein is CAWNMGGGGTEAFF.

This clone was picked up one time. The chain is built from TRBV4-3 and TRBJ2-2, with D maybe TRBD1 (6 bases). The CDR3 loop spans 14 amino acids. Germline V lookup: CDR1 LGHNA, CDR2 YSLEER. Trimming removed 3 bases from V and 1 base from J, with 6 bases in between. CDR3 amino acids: CASSQGQNTGELFF. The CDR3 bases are TGCGCCAGCAGCCAGGGACAGAACACCGGGGAGCTGTTTTTT.

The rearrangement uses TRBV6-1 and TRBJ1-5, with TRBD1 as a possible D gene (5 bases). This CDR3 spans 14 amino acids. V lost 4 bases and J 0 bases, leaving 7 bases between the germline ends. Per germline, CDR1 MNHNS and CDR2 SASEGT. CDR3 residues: CASSGTPSNQPQHF. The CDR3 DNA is TGTGCCAGCAGTGGGACACCTAGCAATCAGCCCCAGCATTTT.

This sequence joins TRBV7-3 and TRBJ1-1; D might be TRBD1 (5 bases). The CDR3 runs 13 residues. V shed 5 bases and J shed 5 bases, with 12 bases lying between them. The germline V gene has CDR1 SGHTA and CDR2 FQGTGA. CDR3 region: CASSASGYTEAFF. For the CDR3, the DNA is TGTGCCAGCAGCGCCTCAGGGTATACTGAAGCTTTCTTT.

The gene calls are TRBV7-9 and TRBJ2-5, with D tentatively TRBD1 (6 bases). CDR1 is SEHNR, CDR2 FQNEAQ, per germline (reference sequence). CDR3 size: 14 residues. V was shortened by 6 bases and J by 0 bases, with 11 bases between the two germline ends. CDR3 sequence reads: CASRPGQYQETQYF. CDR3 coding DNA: TGTGCCAGCAGACCCGGACAGTACCAAGAGACCCAGTACTTC. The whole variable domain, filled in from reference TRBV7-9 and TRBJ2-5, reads DTGVSQNPRHKITKRGQNVTFRCDPISEHNRLYWYRQTLGQGPEFLTYFQNEAQLEKSRLLSDRFSAERPKGSFSTLEIQRTEQGDSAMYLCASRPGQYQETQYFGPGTRLLVL.

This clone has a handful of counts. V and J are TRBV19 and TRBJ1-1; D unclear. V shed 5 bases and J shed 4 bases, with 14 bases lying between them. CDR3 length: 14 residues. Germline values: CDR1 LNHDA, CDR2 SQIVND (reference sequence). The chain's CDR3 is CASSAVAGSTEAFF. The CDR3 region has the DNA TGTGCCAGTAGTGCCGTGGCTGGGAGCACTGAAGCTTTCTTT.

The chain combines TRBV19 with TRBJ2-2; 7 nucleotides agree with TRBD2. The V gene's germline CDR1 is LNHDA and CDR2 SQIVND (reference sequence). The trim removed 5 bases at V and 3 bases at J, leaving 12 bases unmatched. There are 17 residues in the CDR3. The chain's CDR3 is CASSSSPGLPDTGELFF. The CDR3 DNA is TGTGCCAGTAGTTCTTCACCGGGACTACCAGACACCGGGGAGCTGTTTTTT.

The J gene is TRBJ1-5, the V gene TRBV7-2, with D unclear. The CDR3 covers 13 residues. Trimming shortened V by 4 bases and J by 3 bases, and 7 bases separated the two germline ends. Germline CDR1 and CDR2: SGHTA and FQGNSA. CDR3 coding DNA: TGTGCCAGCAGCTCTCAGAACAATCAGCCCCAGCATTTT. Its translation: CASSSQNNQPQHF. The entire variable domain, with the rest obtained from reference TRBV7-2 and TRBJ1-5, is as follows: GAGVSQSPSNKVTEKGKDVELRCDPISGHTALYWYRQSLGQGLEFLIYFQGNSAPDKSGLPSDRFSAERTGGSVSTLTIQRTQQEDSAVYLCASSSQNNQPQHFGDGTRLSIL.

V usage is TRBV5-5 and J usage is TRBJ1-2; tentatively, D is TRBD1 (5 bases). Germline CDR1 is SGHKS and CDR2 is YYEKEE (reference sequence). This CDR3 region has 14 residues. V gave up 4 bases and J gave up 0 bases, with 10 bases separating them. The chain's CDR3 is CASSLDRANYGYTF. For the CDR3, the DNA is TGTGCCAGCAGCCTTGACAGAGCTAACTATGGCTACACCTTC.

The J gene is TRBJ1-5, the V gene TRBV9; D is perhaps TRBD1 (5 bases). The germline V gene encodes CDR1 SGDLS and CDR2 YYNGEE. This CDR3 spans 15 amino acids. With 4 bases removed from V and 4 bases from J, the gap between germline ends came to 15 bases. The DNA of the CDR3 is TGTGCCAGCAGCCCCCACCAGGGAAGGAATCAGCCCCAGCATTTT. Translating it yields CASSPHQGRNQPQHF.

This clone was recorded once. CDR3 amino acids: CASNEAGRGETQYF. The DNA for the CDR3 is TGTGCCAGCAACGAAGCGGGAAGGGGAGAGACCCAGTACTTC. The gene calls are TRBV7-9 and TRBJ2-5, with 7 positions matching TRBD2. In germline, CDR1 is SEHNR, CDR2 FQNEAQ (reference sequence). There are 14 residues in the CDR3. V was clipped by 7 bases and J by 4 bases; unmatched bases: 9.

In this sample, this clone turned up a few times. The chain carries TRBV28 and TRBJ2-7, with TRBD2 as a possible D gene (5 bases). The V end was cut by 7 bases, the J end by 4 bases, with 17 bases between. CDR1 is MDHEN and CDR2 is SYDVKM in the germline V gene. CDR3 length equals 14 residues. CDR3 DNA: TGTGCCAGCACCTTACGAGGGAGTAAGTACGAGCAGTACTTC. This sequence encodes CASTLRGSKYEQYF.

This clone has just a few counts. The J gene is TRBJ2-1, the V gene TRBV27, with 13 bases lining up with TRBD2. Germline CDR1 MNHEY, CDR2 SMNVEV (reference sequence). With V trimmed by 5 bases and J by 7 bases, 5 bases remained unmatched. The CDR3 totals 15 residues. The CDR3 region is CASSKTSGGRNEQFF. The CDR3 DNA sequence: TGTGCCAGCAGTAAGACTAGCGGGGGGAGGAATGAGCAGTTCTTC.

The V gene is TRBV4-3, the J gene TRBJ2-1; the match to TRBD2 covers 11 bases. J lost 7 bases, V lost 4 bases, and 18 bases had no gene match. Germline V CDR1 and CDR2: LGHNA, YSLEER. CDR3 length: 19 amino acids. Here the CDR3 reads CASSLTSGGGGGRLNEQFF. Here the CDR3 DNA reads TGCGCCAGCAGCCTTACTAGCGGGGGAGGAGGTGGGAGGTTGAATGAGCAGTTCTTC.

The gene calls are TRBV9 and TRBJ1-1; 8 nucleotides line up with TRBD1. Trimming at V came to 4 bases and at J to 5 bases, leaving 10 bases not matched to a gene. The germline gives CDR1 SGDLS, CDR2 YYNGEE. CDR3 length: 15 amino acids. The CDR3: CASSPLQGDATEAFF. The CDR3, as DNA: TGTGCCAGCAGCCCGCTACAGGGGGATGCGACTGAAGCTTTCTTT. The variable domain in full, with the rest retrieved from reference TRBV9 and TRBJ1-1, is DSGVTQTPKHLITATGQRVTLRCSPRSGDLSVYWYQQSLDQGLQFLIQYYNGEERAKGNILERFSAQQFPDLHSELNLSSLELGDSALYFCASSPLQGDATEAFFGQGTRLTVV.

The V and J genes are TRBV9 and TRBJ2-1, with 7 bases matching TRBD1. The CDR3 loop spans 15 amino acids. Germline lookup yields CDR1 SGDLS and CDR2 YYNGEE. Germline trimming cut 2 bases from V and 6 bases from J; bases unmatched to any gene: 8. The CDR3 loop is CASSVTGTVPNEQFF. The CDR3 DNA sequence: TGTGCCAGCAGCGTCACCGGGACAGTGCCCAATGAGCAGTTCTTC. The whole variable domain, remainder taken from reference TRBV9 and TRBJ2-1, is DSGVTQTPKHLITATGQRVTLRCSPRSGDLSVYWYQQSLDQGLQFLIQYYNGEERAKGNILERFSAQQFPDLHSELNLSSLELGDSALYFCASSVTGTVPNEQFFGPGTRLTVL.

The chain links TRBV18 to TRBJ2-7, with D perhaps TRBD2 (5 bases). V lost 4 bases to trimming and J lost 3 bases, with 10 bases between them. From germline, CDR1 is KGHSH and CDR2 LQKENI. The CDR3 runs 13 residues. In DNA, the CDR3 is TGTGCCAGCTCACTCGCCAGCGGCTACGAGCAGTACTTC. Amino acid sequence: CASSLASGYEQYF.

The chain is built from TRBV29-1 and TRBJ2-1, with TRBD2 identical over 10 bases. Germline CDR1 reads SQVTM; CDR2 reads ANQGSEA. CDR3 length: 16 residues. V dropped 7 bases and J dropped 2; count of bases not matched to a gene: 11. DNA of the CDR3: TGCAGCGGACAAAAACCGGGACTAGCGACCTACAATGAGCAGTTCTTC. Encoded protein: CSGQKPGLATYNEQFF.

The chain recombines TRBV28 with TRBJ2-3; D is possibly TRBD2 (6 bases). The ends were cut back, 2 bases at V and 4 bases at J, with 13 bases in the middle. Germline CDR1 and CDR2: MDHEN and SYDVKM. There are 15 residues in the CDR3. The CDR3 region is CASSLGGNGADTQYF. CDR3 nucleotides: TGTGCCAGCAGTTTAGGCGGGAATGGTGCAGATACGCAGTATTTT.

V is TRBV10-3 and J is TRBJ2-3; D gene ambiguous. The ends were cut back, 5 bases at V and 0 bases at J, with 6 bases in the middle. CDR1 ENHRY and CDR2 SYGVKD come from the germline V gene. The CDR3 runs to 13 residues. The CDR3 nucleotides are TGTGCCATCAGTTCCTCTAGCACAGATACGCAGTATTTT. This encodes CAISSSSTDTQYF.

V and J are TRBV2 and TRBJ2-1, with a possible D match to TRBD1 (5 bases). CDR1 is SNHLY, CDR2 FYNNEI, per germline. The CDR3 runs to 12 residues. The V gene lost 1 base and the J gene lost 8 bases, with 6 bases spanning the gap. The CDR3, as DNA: TGTGCCAGCAGTGAAGGACAGCATGAGCAGTTCTTC. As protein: CASSEGQHEQFF.

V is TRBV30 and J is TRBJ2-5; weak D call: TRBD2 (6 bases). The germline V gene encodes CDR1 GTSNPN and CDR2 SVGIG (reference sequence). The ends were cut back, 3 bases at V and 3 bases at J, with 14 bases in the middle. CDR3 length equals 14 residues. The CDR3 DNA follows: TGTGCCTGGAGCGCCCCGGGGGTCGAAGAGACCCAGTACTTC. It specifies CAWSAPGVEETQYF.

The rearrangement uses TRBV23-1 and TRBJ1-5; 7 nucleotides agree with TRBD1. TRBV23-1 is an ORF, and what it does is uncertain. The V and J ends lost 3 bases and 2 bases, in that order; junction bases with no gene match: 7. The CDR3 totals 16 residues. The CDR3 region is CASSHETGWRNQPQHF. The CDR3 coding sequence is TGCGCCAGCAGTCATGAGACAGGGTGGCGCAATCAGCCCCAGCATTTT.